This T cell receptor beta chain was found in a study of blood T cell repertoires in COVID-19. Study-wide background: Researchers got acute and convalescent COVID-19 samples from the United States, Italy and Spain. The cDNA or gDNA used as material had been derived from T cells, B-cell-depleted T cells, or PBMCs.

Original data processing: Counts of nucleated cells, estimated from reference gene primer amplification, were obtained. Using immunoSEQ multiplex PCR, the repertoire was profiled, and TCRdb retains in-frame clones only, with some absent. The V and J calls and the clone size are those of that table, but D and trimming were determined from the DNA. Altogether 200,000 to 250,000 clones are present, approximately 84% being singletons, with the ten largest covering roughly 4%. V was pared by 2 bases and J by 5 bases, with 5 bases of the junction left unmatched. The CDR3 runs 16 residues. CDR1 is MGHRA and CDR2 is YSYEKL in the germline V gene. In this sample, this clone turned up once.

The chain employs TRBV4-1 and TRBJ2-1; TRBD2 aligns across 11 bases. This sequence originates from a man aged 50 or older with acute or convalescent COVID-19. The sequencing sample was made of peripheral blood. CDR3 protein: CASSQPGTSGHNEQFF. CDR3 bases: TGCGCCAGCAGCCAACCTGGGACTAGCGGCCACAATGAGCAGTTCTTC.